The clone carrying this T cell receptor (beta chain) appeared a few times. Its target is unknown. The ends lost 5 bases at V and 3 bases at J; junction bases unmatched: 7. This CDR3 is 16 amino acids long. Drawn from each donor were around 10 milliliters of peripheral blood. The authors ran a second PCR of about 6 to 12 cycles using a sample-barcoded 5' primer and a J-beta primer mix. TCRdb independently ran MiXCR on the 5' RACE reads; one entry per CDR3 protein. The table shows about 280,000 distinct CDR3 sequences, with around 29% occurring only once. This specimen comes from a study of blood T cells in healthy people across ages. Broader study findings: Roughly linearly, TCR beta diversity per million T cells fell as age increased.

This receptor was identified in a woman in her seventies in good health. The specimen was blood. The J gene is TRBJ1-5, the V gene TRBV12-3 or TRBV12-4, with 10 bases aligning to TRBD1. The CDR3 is CASSKGDRGLNQPQHF. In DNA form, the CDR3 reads TGTGCCAGCAGTAAGGGGGACAGGGGACTCAATCAGCCCCAGCATTTT.